These T cell receptor beta chains were read from a single sample in a study of blood T cell repertoires in COVID-19. Sequencing used immunoSEQ multiplex PCR; TCRdb keeps in-frame clones, though not all of them. Altogether approximately 250,000 clones are present, approximately 90% being singletons, with the ten largest covering 2% to 2.5%. Sequenced input: PBMCs or T cells enriched from blood (not recorded which). These receptor sequences come from a woman between 55 and 75 years old in a cohort exposed to, infected with or recovered from COVID-19 (not recorded which). Each CDR3 is given with its conserved first and last residue. The order of the fields is V gene, clone size, D gene, J gene, CDR3 protein, CDR3 DNA. A D gene is named only where the DNA matches it firmly. Clone size, where shown, is once, few, many, or a class for clones that have expanded.

v_call: TRBV30; clone_size: .; d_call: .; j_call: TRBJ1-2; cdr3_aa: CAWTGFFHYGYTF; cdr3_nt: TGTGCCTGGACAGGGTTCTTTCACTATGGCTACACCTTC
v_call: TRBV12-3/TRBV12-4; clone_size: .; d_call: .; j_call: TRBJ2-1; cdr3_aa: CASSLGSLWFF; cdr3_nt: TGTGCCAGCTCCCTGGGCAGTCTGTGGTTCTTC
v_call: TRBV7-9; clone_size: .; d_call: TRBD1; j_call: TRBJ2-7; cdr3_aa: CASSPLQGSEQYF; cdr3_nt: TGTGCCAGCAGCCCTTTACAGGGGAGCGAGCAGTACTTC
v_call: TRBV5-4; clone_size: .; d_call: TRBD2; j_call: TRBJ2-7; cdr3_aa: CASSSDGLAGDEQYF; cdr3_nt: TGTGCCAGCAGCTCGGACGGACTAGCGGGAGACGAGCAGTACTTC
v_call: TRBV5-1; clone_size: .; d_call: .; j_call: TRBJ2-7; cdr3_aa: CASSLGRVSGEQYF; cdr3_nt: TGCGCCAGCAGCTTGGGCAGGGTCTCAGGCGAGCAGTACTTC
v_call: TRBV6-2/TRBV6-3; clone_size: once; d_call: TRBD2; j_call: TRBJ2-1; cdr3_aa: CASSYSASGSYEQFF; cdr3_nt: TGTGCCAGCAGTTACTCGGCTAGCGGGAGCTATGAGCAGTTCTTC
v_call: TRBV7-9; clone_size: .; d_call: TRBD2; j_call: TRBJ2-7; cdr3_aa: CASSSPPGGYSYEQYF; cdr3_nt: TGTGCCAGCAGCTCCCCACCCGGGGGGTACTCCTACGAGCAGTACTTC
v_call: TRBV27; clone_size: .; d_call: .; j_call: TRBJ1-5; cdr3_aa: CASSLGPSQPQHF; cdr3_nt: TGTGCCAGCAGTTTAGGCCCTTCCCAGCCCCAGCATTTT
v_call: TRBV7-9; clone_size: .; d_call: TRBD2; j_call: TRBJ2-4; cdr3_aa: CAVREGTSGSLIAKNIQYF; cdr3_nt: TGTGCCGTCAGAGAGGGGACTAGCGGGAGTTTGATAGCCAAAAACATTCAGTACTTC
v_call: TRBV5-4; clone_size: .; d_call: .; j_call: TRBJ2-7; cdr3_aa: CASSSMVQGHYEQYF; cdr3_nt: TGTGCCAGCAGTTCGATGGTACAGGGACACTACGAGCAGTACTTC
v_call: TRBV27; clone_size: many; d_call: TRBD2; j_call: TRBJ2-7; cdr3_aa: CASRTGTSGRISYEQYF; cdr3_nt: TGTGCCAGCAGGACCGGGACTAGCGGTAGGATCTCCTACGAGCAGTACTTC
v_call: TRBV6-5; clone_size: .; d_call: TRBD2; j_call: TRBJ2-7; cdr3_aa: CASSYSGGSSYEQYF; cdr3_nt: TGTGCCAGCAGTTATAGCGGGGGTAGCTCCTACGAGCAGTACTTC
v_call: TRBV7-9; clone_size: .; d_call: TRBD1; j_call: TRBJ1-3; cdr3_aa: CASSRTGGENTIYF; cdr3_nt: TGTGCCAGCAGCCGAACAGGGGGCGAAAACACCATATATTTT
v_call: TRBV30; clone_size: once; d_call: .; j_call: TRBJ2-1; cdr3_aa: CAWSPGTQYNEQFF; cdr3_nt: TGTGCCTGGAGTCCCGGGACACAATACAATGAGCAGTTCTTC
v_call: TRBV16; clone_size: .; d_call: TRBD1; j_call: TRBJ1-2; cdr3_aa: CASSQSSGTGRGYTF; cdr3_nt: TGTGCCAGCAGCCAATCGAGCGGGACAGGGCGCGGCTACACCTTC
v_call: TRBV6-5; clone_size: .; d_call: TRBD1; j_call: TRBJ1-3; cdr3_aa: CASRTGASGNTIYF; cdr3_nt: TGTGCCAGCAGGACAGGGGCATCTGGAAACACCATATATTTT
v_call: TRBV16; clone_size: few; d_call: .; j_call: TRBJ1-2; cdr3_aa: CASSPTKQGNYGYTF; cdr3_nt: TGTGCCAGCAGCCCTACCAAACAGGGCAACTATGGCTACACCTTC
v_call: TRBV2; clone_size: .; d_call: .; j_call: TRBJ1-5; cdr3_aa: CASTSFRVGNQPQHF; cdr3_nt: TGTGCCAGCACCTCATTCCGGGTTGGCAATCAGCCCCAGCATTTT
v_call: TRBV27; clone_size: .; d_call: TRBD2; j_call: TRBJ2-3; cdr3_aa: CASSSLAGEDTQYF; cdr3_nt: TGTGCCAGCAGTTCGCTAGCGGGCGAAGATACGCAGTATTTT
v_call: TRBV14; clone_size: .; d_call: TRBD1; j_call: TRBJ2-5; cdr3_aa: CASSQDTGGYGTQYF; cdr3_nt: TGTGCCAGCAGCCAAGACACAGGGGGTTACGGGACCCAGTACTTC